Sequencing of this T cell receptor (beta chain) was carried out in a study of T-cell reconstitution after alpha-beta-depleted transplantation in children (TCRdb year 2016). In terms of the full investigation: T-cell immune reconstitution after TCRalphabeta/CD19-depleted allogeneic hematopoietic cell transplantation in children was quantitatively tracked in the study by means of TCR repertoire profiling.

This clonotype was seen ten or more times. The antigen it recognizes is unknown. Base qualities are not recorded, but no much larger clone differs from it by a single base. The cysteine opens and the phenylalanine closes a CDR3 of 16 amino acids. The sequence is cut down to CDR3 DNA, 48 bases in frame from base 1. Per the germline V gene (reference sequence), DFQATT is the CDR1 and SNEGSKA is the CDR2. V is reduced by 2 bases and J by 1 base, leaving a spacing of 14 bases between them. Receptor libraries were prepared by PCR. Sequencing used an Illumina HiSeq 2500. TCR libraries were prepared with molecular barcoding, using unique molecular identifiers to normalize TCRbeta repertoire quantification. The public sequencing data were trimmed at Q25 with fastp and processed into clonotypes with MiXCR by TCRdb, which kept only in-frame beta chains. Records with the same CDR3 protein are collapsed into one entry carrying the most frequent genes and DNA. The sample table shows 600,000 to 700,000 distinct CDR3 sequences, and approximately 17% are seen once. In total, the top ten clones hold approximately 1.1% of the sample.

The TCR sequence derives from a human donor who donated a stem cell graft to a child with acute myeloid leukemia. The chain couples TRBV20-1 to TRBJ2-2; tentative D gene TRBD2, with 5 bases matching. The sequenced sample was PBMCs from the stem cell graft donor, obtained from the stem cell graft. The CDR3 reads CSARPRLAQNTGELFF. The DNA sequence is given as TGCAGTGCTAGACCCCGCCTAGCCCAGAACACCGGGGAGCTGTTTTTT.